This TCR beta chain is from a study of cytomegalovirus exposure and HLA in healthy donors. Profiled with immunoSEQ multiplex PCR; TCRdb holds only in-frame clones, not every one. Counted here are about 270,000 clones, around 86% occurring once; the ten biggest clones make up 1%. The validation cohort, a group of 120 subjects, included the donors and was separate from the roughly 600-subject first cohort. The germline V gene has CDR1 GTSNPN and CDR2 SVGIG (reference sequence). The CDR3 has 12 residues. After removal of 4 bases from V and 8 bases from J, the junction contained 4 bases not matched to a gene.

The source material was PBMCs. The chain couples TRBV30 to TRBJ1-3, with 8 bases that match TRBD1. The receptor was isolated from a young woman in good health and CMV-seronegative. The DNA for the CDR3 is TGTGCCTGGAACAGGGGGATGTACACCATATATTTT. It translates to CAWNRGMYTIYF. The entire variable domain, with the rest obtained from reference TRBV30 and TRBJ1-3, is as follows: SQTIHQWPATLVQPVGSPLSLECTVEGTSNPNLYWYRQAAGRGLQLLFYSVGIGQISSEVPQNLSASRPQDRQFILSSKKLLLSDSGFYLCAWNRGMYTIYFGEGSWLTVV.